A selection of T cell receptor beta chains follows, all from one sample in a study of cytomegalovirus exposure and HLA in healthy donors. Assay used: immunoSEQ multiplex PCR; TCRdb lists only in-frame clones, some missing. Among 120,000 or so clones listed, 80% were seen once. Source material: PBMCs. These receptors originate from a middle-aged man in good health and CMV-seronegative. The CDR3 runs from the conserved cysteine through the conserved F or W. The order of the fields is V gene, J gene, D gene, clone size, CDR3 protein, CDR3 DNA. A D gene is named only where the DNA matches it firmly. The listing skips clone size in some rows; elsewhere it reads once, few, many or a size class.

v_call: TRBV2; j_call: TRBJ2-5; d_call: NA; clone_size: once; cdr3_aa: CASSGGGWEAQYF; cdr3_nt: TGTGCCAGCAGTGGTGGAGGGTGGGAGGCCCAGTACTTC
v_call: TRBV11-3; j_call: TRBJ2-5; d_call: TRBD1; clone_size: once; cdr3_aa: CASSPGQGVETQYF; cdr3_nt: TGTGCCAGCAGCCCAGGACAGGGGGTAGAGACCCAGTACTTC
v_call: TRBV7-2; j_call: TRBJ2-7; d_call: TRBD2; clone_size: NA; cdr3_aa: CASSLAGTSSNEQYF; cdr3_nt: TGTGCCAGCAGCTTAGCCGGGACTAGCTCCAACGAGCAGTACTTC
v_call: TRBV5-4; j_call: TRBJ1-2; d_call: TRBD1; clone_size: NA; cdr3_aa: CASSLGTDNYGYTF; cdr3_nt: TGTGCCAGCAGCTTAGGGACAGACAACTATGGCTACACCTTC
v_call: TRBV29-1; j_call: TRBJ1-2; d_call: NA; clone_size: NA; cdr3_aa: CSVEETGRGYTF; cdr3_nt: TGCAGCGTTGAAGAAACCGGGAGAGGCTACACCTTC
v_call: TRBV6-1; j_call: TRBJ1-2; d_call: NA; clone_size: few; cdr3_aa: CASRRDTLDGWTF; cdr3_nt: TGTGCCAGCAGGAGGGACACCCTAGATGGTTGGACCTTC
v_call: TRBV7-9; j_call: TRBJ1-1; d_call: NA; clone_size: NA; cdr3_aa: CASSLNRGNEAFF; cdr3_nt: TGTGCCAGCAGCTTAAATAGGGGAAATGAAGCTTTCTTT
v_call: TRBV6-1; j_call: TRBJ2-1; d_call: TRBD2; clone_size: NA; cdr3_aa: CASSVTSVFYNEQFF; cdr3_nt: TGTGCCAGCAGCGTCACTAGCGTATTCTACAATGAGCAGTTCTTC
v_call: TRBV5-6; j_call: TRBJ1-1; d_call: TRBD1; clone_size: NA; cdr3_aa: CASSLVAGGMNTEAFF; cdr3_nt: TGTGCCAGCAGCTTGGTGGCAGGGGGTATGAACACTGAAGCTTTCTTT
v_call: TRBV5-6; j_call: TRBJ1-1; d_call: NA; clone_size: NA; cdr3_aa: CASSSGRPNTEAFF; cdr3_nt: TGTGCCAGCAGCTCCGGCAGGCCCAACACTGAAGCTTTCTTT
v_call: TRBV28; j_call: TRBJ1-1; d_call: NA; clone_size: NA; cdr3_aa: CASSPGQMNTEAFF; cdr3_nt: TGTGCCAGCAGTCCAGGACAGATGAACACTGAAGCTTTCTTT
v_call: TRBV13; j_call: TRBJ2-5; d_call: TRBD2; clone_size: NA; cdr3_aa: CASSLRLAGVETQYF; cdr3_nt: TGTGCCAGCAGCTTGCGTCTGGCGGGGGTAGAGACCCAGTACTTC
v_call: TRBV27; j_call: TRBJ2-7; d_call: NA; clone_size: NA; cdr3_aa: CASSPSTTVGSYEQYF; cdr3_nt: TGTGCCAGCAGCCCTTCGACGACAGTAGGTAGTTACGAGCAGTACTTC
v_call: TRBV29-1; j_call: TRBJ2-3; d_call: NA; clone_size: NA; cdr3_aa: CSVESYPSDTQYF; cdr3_nt: TGCAGCGTTGAATCCTATCCGTCAGATACGCAGTATTTT
v_call: TRBV5-4; j_call: TRBJ1-1; d_call: TRBD1; clone_size: NA; cdr3_aa: CASSSGQGDTEAFF; cdr3_nt: TGTGCCAGCAGTTCAGGACAGGGGGACACTGAAGCTTTCTTT
v_call: TRBV28; j_call: TRBJ2-1; d_call: NA; clone_size: once; cdr3_aa: CASSLYQGGHNEQFF; cdr3_nt: TGTGCCAGCAGTTTATACCAGGGGGGACACAATGAGCAGTTCTTC
v_call: TRBV10-3; j_call: TRBJ2-2; d_call: NA; clone_size: NA; cdr3_aa: CAISTGANTGELFF; cdr3_nt: TGTGCCATCAGTACAGGAGCGAACACCGGGGAGCTGTTTTTT
v_call: TRBV10-3; j_call: TRBJ2-3; d_call: TRBD2; clone_size: NA; cdr3_aa: CAISGLAGMEDTQYF; cdr3_nt: TGTGCCATCAGTGGGCTAGCGGGGATGGAAGATACGCAGTATTTT
v_call: TRBV10-3; j_call: TRBJ2-7; d_call: NA; clone_size: NA; cdr3_aa: CAISLPSTYEQYF; cdr3_nt: TGTGCCATCAGCTTACCAAGCACCTACGAGCAGTACTTC
v_call: TRBV5-4; j_call: TRBJ2-3; d_call: TRBD2; clone_size: NA; cdr3_aa: CASSLGLAGGPDTQYF; cdr3_nt: TGTGCCAGCAGCTTGGGACTAGCGGGGGGGCCTGATACGCAGTATTTT
v_call: TRBV5-1; j_call: TRBJ2-2; d_call: TRBD2; clone_size: few; cdr3_aa: CASSPDPAGATGELFF; cdr3_nt: TGCGCCAGCAGCCCAGACCCAGCGGGAGCCACCGGGGAGCTGTTTTTT
v_call: TRBV19; j_call: TRBJ1-1; d_call: NA; clone_size: NA; cdr3_aa: CASSVLTVWTMGAFF; cdr3_nt: TGTGCCAGTAGTGTTTTGACAGTATGGACGATGGGGGCTTTCTTT
v_call: TRBV30; j_call: TRBJ2-5; d_call: TRBD2; clone_size: NA; cdr3_aa: CAWGLAGETQYF; cdr3_nt: TGTGCCTGGGGACTAGCGGGGGAGACCCAGTACTTC
v_call: TRBV5-4; j_call: TRBJ1-5; d_call: TRBD1; clone_size: NA; cdr3_aa: CASSRGTDSNQPQHF; cdr3_nt: TGTGCCAGCAGCCGCGGGACAGATAGCAATCAGCCCCAGCATTTT
v_call: TRBV5-1; j_call: TRBJ2-7; d_call: TRBD1; clone_size: NA; cdr3_aa: CASSFRQGSYEQYF; cdr3_nt: TGCGCCAGCAGCTTCCGACAGGGTTCCTACGAGCAGTACTTC
v_call: TRBV27; j_call: TRBJ2-5; d_call: NA; clone_size: NA; cdr3_aa: CASRRTALETQYF; cdr3_nt: TGTGCCAGCCGCAGGACAGCCCTGGAGACCCAGTACTTC
v_call: TRBV6-1; j_call: TRBJ2-1; d_call: NA; clone_size: medium-sized; cdr3_aa: CASSGGLYNEQFF; cdr3_nt: TGTGCCAGCAGTGGCGGGCTTTACAATGAGCAGTTCTTC
v_call: TRBV18; j_call: TRBJ1-6; d_call: NA; clone_size: NA; cdr3_aa: CASSKGNSPLHF; cdr3_nt: TGTGCCAGCTCAAAGGGGAATTCACCCCTCCACTTT